This T cell receptor beta chain appears in the sequencing data of a study of cytomegalovirus exposure and HLA in healthy donors. Libraries were prepared by immunoSEQ multiplex PCR; TCRdb keeps only in-frame clonotypes and omits some of them. The table lists about 280,000 clones, 70% to 90% of them singletons. The receptor was derived from a woman under 30 in good health and CMV-seronegative. What was sequenced was PBMCs.

CDR3 DNA: TGTGCCAGCAGTGATCTACCTAGGGACAGGGGGATCGGCTACACCTTC. This encodes CASSDLPRDRGIGYTF. The J gene is TRBJ1-2, the V gene TRBV6-1; the match to TRBD1 covers 11 bases. The V gene end was trimmed by 3 bases and the J gene end by 8 bases; junction bases not matched to a gene: 11. The CDR3 totals 16 residues. Looked up from germline, CDR1 is MNHNS and CDR2 is SASEGT.